This entry describes one T cell receptor (beta chain). The antigen is not known. V dropped 3 bases and J dropped 6; count of bases not matched to a gene: 3. Germline V gene sequence: CDR1 MDHEN, CDR2 SYDVKM. The CDR3 is 14 residues long. This sample was included in a study of beta chain features in type 1 diabetes. Notes on the study in general: The naive, central memory and Treg TCRB repertoires of patients appeared to be more similar to one another than those of healthy donors. Highly expressing activated T cells could be over-counted with a cDNA template. More deletions and fewer insertions at VDJ junctions were found in patients with type 1 diabetes. It was not settled here whether HLA type affects TCRB rearrangement. A moderate, significant TCRB CDR3 shortening appeared in type 1 diabetes across four CD4+ subsets.

The sequenced template was cDNA made from the entire isolated RNA. TCRdb's copy holds only in-frame clones and misses some; the assay was immunoSEQ multiplex PCR. The sample lists fewer than 25,000 clones; under 75% were seen once. Sequencing was performed on Tregs from blood. The rearrangement uses TRBV28 and TRBJ2-4; 9 bases map to TRBD1. The receptor was derived from a man aged 18-30 years with type 1 diabetes. Here the CDR3 DNA reads TGTGCCAGCAGTTTCCCGACAGGGGGAAACATTCAGTACTTC. Translated, it gives CASSFPTGGNIQYF.